This T cell receptor (beta chain) was identified in a study of beta chain features in type 1 diabetes. The sample holds a few counts of this clone. The authors took one heparinised blood draw, averaging roughly 120 mL, from each donor. CDR1 is KGHSH, CDR2 LQKENI, per germline. Trimming removed 2 bases at V and 6 bases at J, with 8 bases between. This CDR3 region has 12 residues. The entirety of the isolated RNA underwent reverse transcription, so expressed TCRB transcripts were sequenced. The table came from immunoSEQ multiplex PCR; TCRdb's copy has only in-frame clones and leaves some out. The data contain around 13,000 clones, 35% to 55% of them seen just once; the ten biggest clones take up about 0.91%.

The TCR originated in a man aged 18 to 30 in good health. This chain joins TRBV18 and TRBJ2-7, with D perhaps matching TRBD2 (5 bases). Sequencing was carried out using stem cell memory CD4+ T cells from blood. CDR3 DNA sequence: TGTGCCAGCTCACCAAACCGGGGCGAGCAGTACTTC. Protein sequence: CASSPNRGEQYF.